The clone carrying this T cell receptor (beta chain) came up once. V lost 1 base and J lost 4; bases outside the gene matches: 9. This CDR3 has 17 amino acids. CDR1 is LNHDA and CDR2 is SQIVND in the germline V gene (reference sequence). The sample belongs to a study of blood T cell repertoires in COVID-19. For the study at large: Acute and convalescent COVID-19 specimens originated in the United States, Italy and Spain. In each case, the material was cDNA or gDNA derived from T cells, B-cell-depleted T cells, or PBMCs.

Original processing notes: Researchers report that nucleated cell counts were estimated from reference gene primer amplification. This table comes from immunoSEQ multiplex PCR, and its TCRdb copy is limited to in-frame clones, with some not included. V, J and clone size reflect that table, while D and trimming were determined from the DNA. The repertoire holds around 110,000 clones, with about four fifths as singletons. The J gene is TRBJ2-1, the V gene TRBV19; 8 nucleotides agree with TRBD2. This sequence originates from a woman in her seventies with acute or convalescent COVID-19. The sequencing input was peripheral blood. The CDR3 reads CASSIAPRGAPYNEQFF. The CDR3 nucleotides are TGTGCCAGTAGTATAGCGCCGCGGGGGGCCCCTTACAATGAGCAGTTCTTC.